The sequence of this T cell receptor beta chain was determined in a study of T cells after yellow fever vaccination. From the 5' RACE reads, TCRdb called clonotypes with MiXCR, one entry per CDR3 protein. The sample shows about 430,000 distinct CDR3 sequences, approximately 18% of them seen only once. There are 13 residues in the CDR3. Deletions cut 6 bases from V and 8 bases from J, with 16 bases between. This clonotype was found many times. This TCR derives from a man younger than 35 who received the YFV17D yellow fever vaccine. The chain carries TRBV12-3 or TRBV12-4 and TRBJ1-2; D is unclear. The sample here was PBMCs, taken before the yellow fever booster vaccination. The CDR3: CASSLGYGMGYTF. CDR3 in DNA: TGTGCCAGCAGCCTTGGATACGGAATGGGCTACACCTTC.